A selection of T cell receptor beta chains follows, all from one sample in a study of blood T cell repertoires in COVID-19. Data came from immunoSEQ multiplex PCR; TCRdb stores just in-frame clones and leaves some out. The table lists about 300,000 clones, around 82% of them singletons, with approximately 10% in the top ten. Specimen: peripheral blood. These receptors were obtained from a woman in her forties or fifties who had recovered from COVID-19. Each CDR3 is given with its conserved first and last residue. The D gene is left open where the match is weak. Rows may omit the clone size; those that give it use once, few, many or a size class.

J gene,V gene,clone size,D gene,CDR3 DNA,CDR3 protein
TRBJ1-2,TRBV7-9,.,TRBD1,TGTGCCAGCAGCTTAGGACAGGGAGTGCTCGGCTACACCTTC,CASSLGQGVLGYTF
TRBJ1-4,TRBV6-5,.,TRBD1,TGTGCCAGCAGTTACAGGGGACAGGGGCTTGAAAAACTGTTTTTT,CASSYRGQGLEKLFF
TRBJ1-1,TRBV30,.,TRBD1,TGTGCCTGGAGTAGGGCGGGACAGTTGAACACTGAAGCTTTCTTT,CAWSRAGQLNTEAFF
TRBJ2-2,TRBV9,.,TRBD1,TGTGCCAGCAGCCCCAGGGACAGGGGAGCCCAAAACACCGGGGAGCTGTTTTTT,CASSPRDRGAQNTGELFF
TRBJ2-7,TRBV24-1,.,.,TGTGCCACCAGCCCCCGGGGTTACGAGCAGTACTTC,CATSPRGYEQYF
TRBJ2-3,TRBV27,.,TRBD2,TGTGCCAGCAGTTTGAGACTAGCTCCTAGCACAGATACGCAGTATTTT,CASSLRLAPSTDTQYF
TRBJ1-3,TRBV19,.,.,TGTGCCAGTAGTATTATCTCGGGGAAGAAACCTGGAAACACCATATATTTT,CASSIISGKKPGNTIYF
TRBJ2-1,TRBV2,.,.,TGTGCCAGCAGTGCGACAGACAATGAGCAGTTCTTC,CASSATDNEQFF
TRBJ1-6,TRBV28,.,.,TGTGCCAGCAGTCCCCGACCCGACGGGGCCTATAATTCACCCCTCCACTTT,CASSPRPDGAYNSPLHF
TRBJ2-5,TRBV18,once,TRBD2,TGTGCCAGCTCATCCTGGACTAGCGGGAAGTCCCAAGAGACCCAGTACTTC,CASSSWTSGKSQETQYF
TRBJ2-1,TRBV27,.,TRBD1,TGTGCCAGCAGCTCGGGACAGAGGAATGAGCAGTTCTTC,CASSSGQRNEQFF
TRBJ1-4,TRBV30,.,TRBD1,TGTGCCTGGAGTTTCAGGGGGCTTTATGAAAAACTGTTTTTT,CAWSFRGLYEKLFF
TRBJ2-7,TRBV3-1/TRBV3-2,.,.,TGTGCCAGCAGCACACCCTACGAGCAGTACTTC,CASSTPYEQYF
TRBJ1-6,TRBV27,.,TRBD1,TGTGCCAGCAGTCCCCGACCGGGGGACAGGGGGAGGGGGCCCCTCCACTTT,CASSPRPGDRGRGPLHF
TRBJ2-3,TRBV5-6,few,.,TGTGCCAGCACCAGCGTGAGGGGCACAGATACGCAGTATTTT,CASTSVRGTDTQYF
TRBJ2-7,TRBV11-2,once,TRBD1,TGTGCCAGCAGCTTAGCATCCGGGACAGGGGGTCGGTACGAGCAGTACTTC,CASSLASGTGGRYEQYF
TRBJ1-3,TRBV5-1,.,.,TGCGCCAGCACCTCAGGGATAGGAAACACCATATATTTT,CASTSGIGNTIYF
TRBJ2-2,TRBV4-2,.,.,TGTGCCAGCACCCTCGGGGCCGGGGAGCTGTTTTTT,CASTLGAGELFF
TRBJ1-2,TRBV4-3,few,.,TGCGCCAGCAGCCAAGATCTAGTAGGCTTCTATGGCTACACCTTC,CASSQDLVGFYGYTF
TRBJ1-1,TRBV30,.,.,TGTGCCTGGAGTGTACAGGGAGACACTGAAGCTTTCTTT,CAWSVQGDTEAFF
TRBJ2-3,TRBV11-2,.,.,TGTGCCAGCAGCTTAATGTCCGGAGGGCAAGATACGCAGTATTTT,CASSLMSGGQDTQYF
TRBJ2-6,TRBV7-9,.,.,TGTGCCAGCAGCCGAGAGTGGGACTCCTCCGTCGGGGCCAACGTCCTGACTTTC,CASSREWDSSVGANVLTF
TRBJ2-1,TRBV7-3,.,.,TGTGCCAGCAGCTTAGGGCCGGGGATCTCCTACAATGAGCAGTTCTTC,CASSLGPGISYNEQFF
TRBJ1-1,TRBV21-1,.,.,TGTGCCAGCAGCAAAGCGCGGTCGATCAGGGGCAGGAAGCAAGCTTTCTTT,CASSKARSIRGRKQAFF
TRBJ2-3,TRBV29-1,.,TRBD1,TGCAGCGCCTCCGGGGACAGGGGGCCCGATACGCAGTATTTT,CSASGDRGPDTQYF
TRBJ2-2,TRBV19,.,TRBD1,TGTGCCAGTAGTGTAAAGAGGACAGGTAACACCGGGGAGCTGTTTTTT,CASSVKRTGNTGELFF
TRBJ1-3,TRBV9,.,TRBD1,TGTGCCAGCAGCGGCCGGGACAGGGGGCTTGGAAACACCATATATTTT,CASSGRDRGLGNTIYF
TRBJ2-4,TRBV7-2,few,TRBD1,TGTGCCAGCAGCCCCGGGACAGGGTCAGACATTCAGTACTTC,CASSPGTGSDIQYF
TRBJ1-1,TRBV2,.,TRBD1,TGTGCCAGCAGTGAATACAGGGGGGTAACTGAAGCTTTCTTT,CASSEYRGVTEAFF
TRBJ1-6,TRBV27,.,TRBD1,TGTGCCAGCAGATGGGACAGGGGGATTTCACCCCTCCACTTT,CASRWDRGISPLHF
TRBJ2-2,TRBV18,.,.,TGTGCCAGCTCACCGGATTGGGGCAGGGCACCCACCGGGGAGCTGTTTTTT,CASSPDWGRAPTGELFF
TRBJ2-3,TRBV24-1,.,TRBD2,TGTGCCACCAGTGGGGGAGCGGGGGGGAACACAGATACGCAGTATTTT,CATSGGAGGNTDTQYF
TRBJ1-1,TRBV3-1/TRBV3-2,once,.,TGTGCCAGCAGCCAGACCCAGGGAGGTACTGAAGCTTTCTTT,CASSQTQGGTEAFF
TRBJ2-1,TRBV24-1,.,TRBD1,TGTGCCACCAGTGATTCCGGGACAGGGGCCAATGAGCAGTTCTTC,CATSDSGTGANEQFF
TRBJ2-3,TRBV28,.,.,TGTGCCAGCAGTCCCTACGGGGATACGCAGTATTTT,CASSPYGDTQYF
TRBJ2-1,TRBV5-4,once,.,TGTGCCAGCAGCTTGGGTACTGGTGTCGGTGAGCAGTTCTTC,CASSLGTGVGEQFF
TRBJ1-2,TRBV10-3,.,.,TGTGCCATCAGTGATGGGAACAGGTACTATGGCTACACCTTC,CAISDGNRYYGYTF
TRBJ1-6,TRBV7-3,.,.,TGTGCCAGCAGCTTAACGGCAGGGATGTTTTCACCCCTCCACTTT,CASSLTAGMFSPLHF
TRBJ1-1,TRBV15,.,.,TGTGCCACCAGCTCCCGGACAGCTTACACTGAAGCTTTCTTT,CATSSRTAYTEAFF
TRBJ2-1,TRBV4-3,once,.,TGCGCCAGCAGCCAAGATCCCGGGTTGATTTCGCCCGATGAGCAGTTCTTC,CASSQDPGLISPDEQFF
TRBJ2-1,TRBV4-1,.,TRBD2,TGCGCCAGCAGCCCGGGGACTAGCGGACACAATGAGCAGTTCTTC,CASSPGTSGHNEQFF
TRBJ2-5,TRBV6-5,.,.,TGTGCCAGCGGATCGGCGGGGGCCCAAGAGACCCAGTACTTC,CASGSAGAQETQYF
TRBJ2-5,TRBV6-5,.,TRBD2,TGTGCCAGCAGTTACGGAGACGGGAGGGCAGGGGAGACCCAGTACTTC,CASSYGDGRAGETQYF
TRBJ2-2,TRBV5-1,.,.,TGCGCCAGCAGCAAGGACCCCACAGGGTCCACCGGGGAGCTGTTTTTT,CASSKDPTGSTGELFF
TRBJ2-7,TRBV6-6,.,TRBD2,TGTGCCAGCAGTACTACGGGGGGGCATCAAGAGCAGTACTTC,CASSTTGGHQEQYF
TRBJ2-3,TRBV5-4,.,TRBD2,TGTGCCAGCAGCCTGGAACCCGGGGGGAGCACAGATACGCAGTATTTT,CASSLEPGGSTDTQYF
TRBJ1-4,TRBV6-5,few,.,TGTGCCAGCAATATACAGGGTTTTGATGAAAAACTGTTTTTT,CASNIQGFDEKLFF
TRBJ1-1,TRBV28,.,TRBD1,TGTGCCACCACCGACCCCCGACAGGGATACGCTGAAGCTTTCTTT,CATTDPRQGYAEAFF